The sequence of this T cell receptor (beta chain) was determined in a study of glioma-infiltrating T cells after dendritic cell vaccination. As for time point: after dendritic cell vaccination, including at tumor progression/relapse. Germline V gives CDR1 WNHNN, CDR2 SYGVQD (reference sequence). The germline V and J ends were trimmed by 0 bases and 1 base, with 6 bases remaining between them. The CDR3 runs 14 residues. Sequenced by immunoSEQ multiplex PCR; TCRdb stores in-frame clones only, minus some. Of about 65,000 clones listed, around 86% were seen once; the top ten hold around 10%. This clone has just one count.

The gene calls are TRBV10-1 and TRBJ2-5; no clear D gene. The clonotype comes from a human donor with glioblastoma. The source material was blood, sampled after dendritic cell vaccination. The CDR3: CASSESQSQETQYF. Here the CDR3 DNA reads TGCGCCAGCAGTGAGTCGCAGTCCCAAGAGACCCAGTACTTC.